A selection of T cell receptor beta chains follows, all from one sample in a study of blood T cells in healthy people across ages. MiXCR, applied by TCRdb to the 5' RACE reads, yields one record per CDR3 protein. The sample lists some 760,000 distinct CDR3 sequences; 20% to 25% were seen once. A further study also used this sample, focusing on T cells of mothers and their children.

Specimen: blood. The receptor source for this set is a boy aged 5-17 years in good health. Both conserved end residues are part of each CDR3. Each record gives: D gene, V gene, J gene, clone size, CDR3 DNA, CDR3 protein. A D gene is named only where the DNA matches it firmly. The listing skips clone size in some rows; elsewhere it reads once, few, many or a size class.

TRBD1	TRBV7-9	TRBJ2-1	NA	TGTGCCAGCAGCTTAGGTGGGTTTAGGGGGCTCTATGAGCAGTTCTTC	CASSLGGFRGLYEQFF
NA	TRBV10-3	TRBJ1-5	NA	TGTGCCATCAGTGAGTCGCCAGACAATCAGCCCCAGCATTTT	CAISESPDNQPQHF
TRBD1	TRBV20-1	TRBJ2-1	NA	TGCAGTGCTAGGGGAACAGGGGGCCCCTACAATGAGCAGTTCTTC	CSARGTGGPYNEQFF
NA	TRBV7-9	TRBJ2-3	NA	TGTGCCAGCAGTCCAGGAGGGGGGTCGCGGGAGCACCGCACAGATACGCAGTATTTT	CASSPGGGSREHRTDTQYF
NA	TRBV6-5	TRBJ1-1	few	TGTGCCAGCAGTTATTCCGGGCTAGGGAGTAGAGAGGCTTTCTTT	CASSYSGLGSREAFF
NA	TRBV13	TRBJ2-5	few	TGTGCCAGCACCAGAAGTCCCGGCGGAAGGTACCAAGAGACCCAGTACTTC	CASTRSPGGRYQETQYF
TRBD1	TRBV6-5	TRBJ1-1	NA	TGTGCCAGCAGTTTCCGACAGGGGCAAGCTTTCTTT	CASSFRQGQAFF
TRBD1	TRBV4-1	TRBJ1-4	NA	TGCGCCAGCAGCCAATTACTGACAGGGCCTAATGAAAAACTGTTTTTT	CASSQLLTGPNEKLFF
TRBD2	TRBV6-6	TRBJ2-1	NA	TGTGCCAGCTTTAGCGGGAATTACAATGAGCAGTTCTTC	CASFSGNYNEQFF
TRBD2	TRBV7-8	TRBJ2-3	few	TGTGCCAGCAGCTCCCGCCAGCGGGAGCCCGATACGCAGTATTTT	CASSSRQREPDTQYF
NA	TRBV28	TRBJ1-1	NA	TGTGCCAGCAGTTTAGAAGCTAAAGCTTTCTTT	CASSLEAKAFF
NA	TRBV11-2	TRBJ2-5	few	TGTGCCGGCAGCTTAGTAATCCCGGGAGAGACCCAGTACTTC	CAGSLVIPGETQYF
TRBD1	TRBV15	TRBJ2-3	NA	TGTGCCACCAGCAGAGGGAGGGACAGGGGGCGAACAGATACGCAGTATTTT	CATSRGRDRGRTDTQYF
NA	TRBV5-6	TRBJ2-3	NA	TGTGCCAGCAGCCTCCCAGTACCTAGCACAGATACGCAGTATTTT	CASSLPVPSTDTQYF
NA	TRBV6-5	TRBJ1-1	NA	TGTGCCAGCAGTTATTCGGAGGACACTGAAGCTTTCTTT	CASSYSEDTEAFF
NA	TRBV27	TRBJ2-7	NA	TGTGCCAGCAGTTCTCATGAGGAGCAGTACTTC	CASSSHEEQYF
NA	TRBV7-9	TRBJ1-2	NA	TGTGCCAGCAGCGATCCCAAGGGGGTTTCGAACTATGGCTACACCTTC	CASSDPKGVSNYGYTF
NA	TRBV28	TRBJ1-2	NA	TGTGCCAGCAGCAGCCCGAACTATGGCTACACCTTC	CASSSPNYGYTF